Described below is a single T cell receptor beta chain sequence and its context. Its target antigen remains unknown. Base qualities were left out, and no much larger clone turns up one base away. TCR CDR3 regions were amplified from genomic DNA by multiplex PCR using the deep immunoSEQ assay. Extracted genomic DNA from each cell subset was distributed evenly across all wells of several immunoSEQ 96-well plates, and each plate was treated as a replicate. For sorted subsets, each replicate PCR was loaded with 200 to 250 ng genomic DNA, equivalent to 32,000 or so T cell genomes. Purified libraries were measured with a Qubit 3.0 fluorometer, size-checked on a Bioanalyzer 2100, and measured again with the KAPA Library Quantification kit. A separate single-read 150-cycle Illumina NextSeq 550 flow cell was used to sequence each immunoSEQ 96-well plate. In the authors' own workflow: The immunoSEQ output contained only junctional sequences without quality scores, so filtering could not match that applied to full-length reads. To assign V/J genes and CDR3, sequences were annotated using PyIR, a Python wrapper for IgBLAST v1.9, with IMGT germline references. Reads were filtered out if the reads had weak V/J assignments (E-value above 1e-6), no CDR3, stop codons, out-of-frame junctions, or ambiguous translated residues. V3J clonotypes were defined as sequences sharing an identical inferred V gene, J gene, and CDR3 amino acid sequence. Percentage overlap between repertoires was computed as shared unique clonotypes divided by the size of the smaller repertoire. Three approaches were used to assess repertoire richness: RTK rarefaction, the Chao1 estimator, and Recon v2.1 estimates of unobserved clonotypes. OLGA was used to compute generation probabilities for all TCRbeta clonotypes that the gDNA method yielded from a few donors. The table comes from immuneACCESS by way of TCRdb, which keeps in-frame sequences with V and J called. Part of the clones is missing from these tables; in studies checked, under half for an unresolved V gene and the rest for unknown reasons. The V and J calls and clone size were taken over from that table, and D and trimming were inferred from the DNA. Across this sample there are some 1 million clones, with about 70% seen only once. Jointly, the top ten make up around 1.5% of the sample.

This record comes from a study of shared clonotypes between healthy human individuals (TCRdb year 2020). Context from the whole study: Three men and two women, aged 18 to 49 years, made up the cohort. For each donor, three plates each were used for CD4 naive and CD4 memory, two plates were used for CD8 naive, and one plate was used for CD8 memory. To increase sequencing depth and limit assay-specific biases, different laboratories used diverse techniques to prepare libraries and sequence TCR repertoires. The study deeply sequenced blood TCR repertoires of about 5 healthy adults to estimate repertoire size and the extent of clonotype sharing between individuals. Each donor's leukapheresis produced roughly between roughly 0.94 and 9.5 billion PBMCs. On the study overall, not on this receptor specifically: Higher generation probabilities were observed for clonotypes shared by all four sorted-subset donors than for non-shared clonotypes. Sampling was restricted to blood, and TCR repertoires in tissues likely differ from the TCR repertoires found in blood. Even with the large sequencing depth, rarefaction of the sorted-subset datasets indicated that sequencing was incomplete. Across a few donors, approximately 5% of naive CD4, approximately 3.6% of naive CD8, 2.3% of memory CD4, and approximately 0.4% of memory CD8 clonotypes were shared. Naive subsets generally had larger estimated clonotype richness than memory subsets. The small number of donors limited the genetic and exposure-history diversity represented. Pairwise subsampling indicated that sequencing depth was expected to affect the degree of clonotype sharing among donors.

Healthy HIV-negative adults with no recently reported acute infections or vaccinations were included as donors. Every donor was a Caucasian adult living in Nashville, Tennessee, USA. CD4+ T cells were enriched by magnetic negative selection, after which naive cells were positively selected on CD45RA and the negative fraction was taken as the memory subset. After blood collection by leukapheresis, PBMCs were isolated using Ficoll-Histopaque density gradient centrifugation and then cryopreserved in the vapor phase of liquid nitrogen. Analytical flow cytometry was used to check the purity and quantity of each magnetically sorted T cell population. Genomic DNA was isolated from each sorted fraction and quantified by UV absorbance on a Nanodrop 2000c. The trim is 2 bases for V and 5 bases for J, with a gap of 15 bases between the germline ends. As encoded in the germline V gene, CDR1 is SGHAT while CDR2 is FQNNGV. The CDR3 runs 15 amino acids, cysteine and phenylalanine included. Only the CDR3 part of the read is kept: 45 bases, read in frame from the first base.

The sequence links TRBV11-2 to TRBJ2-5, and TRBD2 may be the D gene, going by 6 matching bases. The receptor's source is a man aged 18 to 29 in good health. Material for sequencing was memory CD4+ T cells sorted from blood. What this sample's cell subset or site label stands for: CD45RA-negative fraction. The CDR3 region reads CASSLSGLTGETQYF. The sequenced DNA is TGTGCCAGCAGCTTATCGGGACTCACTGGGGAGACCCAGTACTTC.